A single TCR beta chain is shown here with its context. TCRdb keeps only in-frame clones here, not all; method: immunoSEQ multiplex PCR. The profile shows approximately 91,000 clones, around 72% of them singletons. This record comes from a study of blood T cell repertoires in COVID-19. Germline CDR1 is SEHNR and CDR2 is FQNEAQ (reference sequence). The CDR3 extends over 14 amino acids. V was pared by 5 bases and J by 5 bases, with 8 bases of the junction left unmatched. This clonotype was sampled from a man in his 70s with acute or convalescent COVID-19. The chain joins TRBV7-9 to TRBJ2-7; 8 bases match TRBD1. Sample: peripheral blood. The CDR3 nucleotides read TGTGCCAGCAGCCCTCGGGACAGGTATCACGAGCAGTACTTC. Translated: CASSPRDRYHEQYF. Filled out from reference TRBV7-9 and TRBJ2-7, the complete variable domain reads DTGVSQNPRHKITKRGQNVTFRCDPISEHNRLYWYRQTLGQGPEFLTYFQNEAQLEKSRLLSDRFSAERPKGSFSTLEIQRTEQGDSAMYLCASSPRDRYHEQYFGPGTRLTVT.